What follows are 4 T cell receptor beta chains derived from one specimen sequenced in a study of regulatory T cells in long-lasting Graves disease. As for time point: persistent/refractory GD, antithyroid drugs over 5 years with positive TRAb. Construction of the TCR library relied on RNA isolated from PBMCs. Construction of TCR beta libraries relied on iRepertoire HTBI primers and on Arm-PCR targeting CDR3 regions. TCRdb reprocessed the multiplex PCR reads with MiXCR, giving one entry per CDR3 protein. Among 400,000 to 450,000 distinct CDR3 sequences listed, 23% were seen once. This sample comprised peripheral blood mononuclear cells (PBMCs), obtained when the disease was refractory, from a patient treated with antithyroid drugs. Receptor source: a female donor with Graves disease.

This chain joins TRBV20-1 and TRBJ1-1; TRBD1 matches 7 bases. The CDR3 has 13 residues. The V and J ends lost 8 bases and 1 base, in that order; junction bases with no gene match: 7. Looked up from germline, CDR1 is DFQATT and CDR2 is SNEGSKA (reference sequence). The CDR3 spells CSFTGTENTEAFF. For the CDR3, the DNA is TGCAGTTTTACGGGGACAGAGAACACTGAAGCTTTCTTT.

This clonotype has only a few counts. The V and J genes are TRBV7-6 and TRBJ2-7; TRBD1 or TRBD2 may be the D gene (5 bases each). Per germline, CDR1 SGHVS and CDR2 FNYEAQ. This CDR3 contains 15 residues. The V end was cut by 1 base, the J end by 6 bases, with 16 bases between. Here the CDR3 reads CASSLDEGRATEQYF. The CDR3 DNA is TGTGCCAGCAGCTTAGATGAGGGCAGGGCTACCGAGCAGTACTTC.

This clonotype was detected ten times or more. This chain links TRBV15 with TRBJ2-7; 8 nucleotides match TRBD1. The germline V gene encodes CDR1 LNHNV and CDR2 YYDKDF (reference sequence). V gave up 2 bases and J gave up 0 bases; unmatched junction bases: 9. CDR3 length equals 17 residues. CDR3 sequence reads: CATSRSGDRSDSYEQYF. CDR3 nucleotide sequence: TGTGCCACCAGCAGATCCGGGGACAGGTCGGACTCCTACGAGCAGTACTTC.

This clonotype was counted between two and nine times. The rearrangement uses TRBV29-1 and TRBJ1-4; 9 positions agree with TRBD1. V was clipped by 8 bases and J by 4 bases; unmatched bases: 2. The CDR3 contains 12 residues. The germline CDR1 and CDR2 sequences are SQVTM and ANQGSEA. CDR3 nucleotides: TGCAGCATGACAGGGGGTAATGAAAAACTGTTTTTT. It is translated as CSMTGGNEKLFF.